The source of this TCR beta chain is a study of T cell changes during pregnancy in multiple sclerosis. Trimming stripped 4 bases from V and 6 bases from J, with 10 bases between. The V gene's germline CDR1 is SQVTM and CDR2 ANQGSEA. The CDR3 has 11 amino acids. Using immunoSEQ multiplex PCR, the repertoire was profiled, and TCRdb retains in-frame clones only, with some absent. The sample has about 60,000 clones; roughly nine tenths are singletons. In this sample, this clone turned up many times. Here the sequenced sample was CD4+ T cells from peripheral blood mononuclear cells, taken in the first trimester of pregnancy. The chain employs TRBV29-1 and TRBJ2-7; TRBD1 might be the D (5 bases). The TCR was taken from a female donor with multiple sclerosis, enrolled in a pregnancy study. The CDR3 DNA follows: TGCAGCGTTGTGGGGCCTGGCGAGCAGTACTTC. It translates to CSVVGPGEQYF.